The sequence of this T cell receptor beta chain was determined in a study of molecular identifiers for immune sequencing clone quantification. Overall study findings and caveats: More than 97% of effector molecules, versus under 1% of naive-cell molecules, belonged to clones above 20 RNA copies.

Sorting selected naive CD8 T cells with a CD8+CD4-CCR7+CD45RA+ phenotype. Germline CDR1 is SGDLS and CDR2 is YYNGEE. This CDR3 is 15 amino acids long. Between the trimmed V and J ends, which lost 2 bases and 2 bases, there was a span of 11 bases. TCRdb reprocessed the PCR reads with MiXCR, giving one entry per CDR3 protein. This sample has around 460,000 distinct CDR3 sequences, with about 25% found just once. Note on this clonotype: Its antigen is unknown.

The chain combines TRBV9 with TRBJ2-1; a possible D gene is TRBD2 (5 bases). This sequence originates from a human donor in good health. Some libraries in this study had Jurkat cell RNA spiked in. Sequenced sample: naive CD8+ T cells from blood, with Jurkat cell RNA spiked in. The subset denotes: FACS-sorted CD8+CD4-CCR7+CD45RA+ naive T cells. The CDR3 DNA sequence: TGTGCCAGCAGCGTGAGCGGTCTCGCCTACAATGAGCAGTTCTTC. Translation: CASSVSGLAYNEQFF. Filled out from reference TRBV9 and TRBJ2-1, the complete variable domain reads DSGVTQTPKHLITATGQRVTLRCSPRSGDLSVYWYQQSLDQGLQFLIQYYNGEERAKGNILERFSAQQFPDLHSELNLSSLELGDSALYFCASSVSGLAYNEQFFGPGTRLTVL.